Following are 28 T cell receptor beta chains from one sample sequenced in a study of cytomegalovirus exposure and HLA in healthy donors. The PCR made use of 60 Vbeta and 13 Jbeta primers. The repertoire was sequenced with immunoSEQ multiplex PCR; TCRdb's copy has only in-frame clones and lacks some. The sample consists of about 140,000 clones, approximately 82% of them appearing once. Input material: PBMCs. The receptors were sampled from a woman in her forties in good health and CMV-seronegative.

This CDR3 reads CASSESPGQRSSSYEQYF. Here the CDR3 DNA reads TGTGCCAGCAGTGAAAGCCCGGGACAGAGAAGTTCCTCCTACGAGCAGTACTTC. The chain uses TRBV25-1 and TRBJ2-7; TRBD1 agrees at 7 bases. V lost 2 bases to trimming and J lost 0 bases; unmatched junction nucleotides: 13. The length of the CDR3 is 18 residues. Germline CDR1 MGHDK, CDR2 SYGVNS.

CDR3 sequence (DNA): TGTGCCAGCAGAAGGGGGATAGGGGAGCAGTACTTC. Protein product: CASRRGIGEQYF. The chain is built from TRBV6-6 and TRBJ2-7, with a weak D call TRBD1 (6 bases). V was trimmed by 6 bases and J by 7 bases, leaving 13 bases between them. The CDR3 has 12 amino acids. CDR1 is MNHNY, CDR2 SVGAGI, per germline (reference sequence).

The V gene is TRBV28, the J gene TRBJ2-5; tentative D call: TRBD2 (5 bases). Trimming cost V 4 bases and J 5 bases, with 14 bases left between them. Looked up from germline, CDR1 is MDHEN and CDR2 is SYDVKM. CDR3 length: 14 residues. The CDR3 DNA reads TGTGCCAGCAGTTCGGCACCTAGCAGGGAGACCCAGTACTTC. Encoded protein: CASSSAPSRETQYF.

The chain uses TRBV11-2 and TRBJ2-3; 10 bases map to TRBD1. The CDR3 is made up of 16 amino acids. Germline values: CDR1 SGHAT, CDR2 FQNNGV. Unmatched junction bases numbered 10, after V lost 5 bases and J lost 5 bases. The CDR3 loop reads CASSPRQGAMGDTQYF. In DNA, the CDR3 is TGTGCCAGCAGCCCAAGACAGGGGGCAATGGGAGATACGCAGTATTTT.

The sample holds one count of this clone. This chain connects TRBV7-6 to TRBJ2-1, with TRBD2 matching over 14 bases. The junction had 10 bases not matched to a gene; V was cut back by 5 bases and J by 4 bases. This CDR3 has 18 residues. CDR1 is SGHVS and CDR2 is FNYEAQ in the germline V gene. The CDR3 nucleotides are TGTGCCAGCAGCCAAAAGACTAGCGGGAGGGCCGTGTACAATGAGCAGTTCTTC. This translates into CASSQKTSGRAVYNEQFF.

The chain recombines TRBV4-3 with TRBJ2-7; no clear D. The V end lost 1 base, the J end lost 8 bases, and 15 bases lay between the germline ends. CDR3 length equals 14 residues. From germline, CDR1 is LGHNA and CDR2 YSLEER. In DNA form, the CDR3 reads TGCGCCAGCAGCCAAGGTCTGTCTACCGCGAAGCAGTACTTC. Translation gives CASSQGLSTAKQYF.

The gene calls are TRBV28 and TRBJ1-1, with 7 positions matching TRBD1. V was clipped by 5 bases and J by 1 base; unmatched bases: 7. The length of the CDR3 is 15 residues. In germline, CDR1 is MDHEN, CDR2 SYDVKM. DNA for the CDR3: TGTGCCAGCAGTCTTAGACAGGGCTGGAACACTGAAGCTTTCTTT. Its translation is CASSLRQGWNTEAFF.

V is TRBV27 and J is TRBJ2-7; a weak D match, TRBD2 (5 bases). Germline CDR1 and CDR2: MNHEY and SMNVEV (reference sequence). V dropped 7 bases and J dropped 1 base, with 14 bases sitting between them. The CDR3 sequence is 14 residues long. The CDR3 sequence: CASTPTGLSYEQYF. Here the CDR3 DNA reads TGTGCCAGCACCCCAACGGGGTTGTCCTACGAGCAGTACTTC.

V and J are TRBV6-5 and TRBJ1-1; D not certain. This CDR3 spans 11 amino acids. The V gene's germline CDR1 is MNHEY and CDR2 SVGAGI. The V end was cut by 6 bases, the J end by 4 bases, with 6 bases between. This CDR3 is CASREGTEAFF. The CDR3 coding sequence is TGTGCCAGCAGGGAGGGCACTGAAGCTTTCTTT.

V gene TRBV19 combines with J gene TRBJ1-1; 11 bases are a match to TRBD1. Germline V gene data show CDR1 as LNHDA and CDR2 as SQIVND (reference sequence). CDR3 size: 15 residues. V trimming: 5 bases; J trimming: 1 base; junction bases outside the gene matches: 3. The CDR3, as DNA: TGTGCCAGTAGTGGGACAGGGGGACGGAACACTGAAGCTTTCTTT. Its translation: CASSGTGGRNTEAFF.

This chain uses TRBV5-8 with TRBJ2-3; 7 nucleotides line up with TRBD1. V lost 6 bases and J lost 4; bases outside the gene matches: 11. Germline CDR1 and CDR2: SGHTS and YDEGEE. The CDR3 is 15 residues long. The CDR3 protein is CASTHTGVGPDTQYF. In DNA, the CDR3 is TGTGCCAGCACCCACACAGGGGTGGGCCCAGATACGCAGTATTTT.

V and J are TRBV5-8 and TRBJ1-1; 7 bases line up with TRBD1. CDR3 length: 17 residues. The V gene's germline CDR1 is SGHTS and CDR2 YDEGEE. The trim removed 1 base at V and 0 bases at J, leaving 9 bases unmatched. The CDR3 reads CASSLKNRGIMNTEAFF. CDR3 DNA: TGTGCCAGCAGCTTGAAGAACAGGGGAATTATGAACACTGAAGCTTTCTTT.

The chain links TRBV7-2 to TRBJ2-1, with 10 positions matching TRBD2. The CDR3 has 15 amino acids. Germline V gene data show CDR1 as SGHTA and CDR2 as FQGNSA. The ends lost 3 bases at V and 9 bases at J; junction bases unmatched: 8. For the CDR3, the DNA is TGTGCCAGCAGCTTCGGGGCTAGCGGGAGTGGTGAGCAGTTCTTC. It is translated as CASSFGASGSGEQFF.

This rearrangement joins TRBV5-1 to TRBJ2-5; the match to TRBD2 covers 7 bases. Trimming cost V 1 base and J 5 bases; bases outside gene matches: 14. The CDR3 totals 17 residues. Per the germline V gene, CDR1 is SGHRS and CDR2 is YFSETQ. This chain's CDR3 is CASSLSVGEGRLETQYF. CDR3 DNA: TGCGCCAGCAGCTTGAGTGTCGGGGAGGGCAGGCTGGAGACCCAGTACTTC. The full variable domain, in which reference TRBV5-1 and TRBJ2-5 provide the parts outside the CDR3, is KAGVTQTPRYLIKTRGQQVTLSCSPISGHRSVSWYQQTPGQGLQFLFEYFSETQRNKGNFPGRFSGRQFSNSRSEMNVSTLELGDSALYLCASSLSVGEGRLETQYFGPGTRLLVL.

The V call is TRBV18, the J call TRBJ2-5; the D gene is possibly TRBD1 (6 bases). Germline V CDR1 and CDR2: KGHSH, LQKENI. V lost 3 bases, J lost 7 bases, and 9 bases lay in between. This CDR3 comprises 12 residues. For the CDR3, the DNA is TGTGCCAGCTCACCCCTAGGGGGGACCCAGTACTTC. Its protein is CASSPLGGTQYF.

The chain recombines TRBV4-3 with TRBJ2-7; 9 bases are shared with TRBD2. The J segment lost 3 bases and the V segment lost 3 bases, leaving 9 bases of the junction unmatched. From germline, CDR1 is LGHNA and CDR2 YSLEER. This CDR3 region has 16 residues. The CDR3 protein is CASSHGSGSGSYEQYF. The DNA of the CDR3 is TGCGCCAGCAGCCATGGCTCGGGTAGCGGGAGCTACGAGCAGTACTTC.

The genes are TRBV7-3 and TRBJ2-1; 14 bases are shared with TRBD2. CDR3 length: 14 residues. CDR1 is SGHTA and CDR2 is FQGTGA in the germline V gene. Trimming at V came to 6 bases and at J to 9 bases, leaving 4 bases not matched to a gene. This CDR3 reads CASSSGTSGSEQFF. As DNA, the CDR3 is TGTGCCAGCAGTTCCGGGACTAGCGGGAGTGAGCAGTTCTTC.

The rearrangement links TRBV7-2 to TRBJ2-7, with 9 nucleotides matching TRBD2. V lost 5 bases, J lost 2 bases, and 13 bases stayed unmatched. CDR3 size: 17 residues. Germline CDR1 reads SGHTA; CDR2 reads FQGNSA. The CDR3: CASSPWRSSGITYEQYF. CDR3 nucleotide sequence: TGTGCCAGCAGCCCATGGCGCTCTAGCGGGATTACCTACGAGCAGTACTTC. The whole variable domain, remainder taken from reference TRBV7-2 and TRBJ2-7, is GAGVSQSPSNKVTEKGKDVELRCDPISGHTALYWYRQSLGQGLEFLIYFQGNSAPDKSGLPSDRFSAERTGGSVSTLTIQRTQQEDSAVYLCASSPWRSSGITYEQYFGPGTRLTVT.

This chain uses TRBV19 with TRBJ1-2; 10 bases line up with TRBD1. Unmatched junction bases numbered 10, after V lost 10 bases and J lost 8 bases. This CDR3 has 13 amino acids. Germline CDR1 reads LNHDA; CDR2 reads SQIVND (reference sequence). The CDR3 DNA reads TGTGCCATAGCAACCGGGACAGGGGTAGGCTACACCTTC. Translated, it gives CAIATGTGVGYTF.

The chain combines TRBV5-1 with TRBJ1-1; TRBD1 agrees at 7 bases. Germline V gives CDR1 SGHRS, CDR2 YFSETQ. V was pared by 6 bases and J by 0 bases, with 11 bases of the junction left unmatched. The CDR3 is made up of 16 amino acids. CDR3: CASKLTGAAMNTEAFF. The CDR3 DNA reads as TGCGCCAGCAAGCTAACAGGGGCCGCGATGAACACTGAAGCTTTCTTT.

This clone was counted a few times. The CDR3 spells CASSDGPGGNSPLHF. The CDR3 DNA is TGTGCCAGCAGTGACGGCCCAGGGGGTAATTCACCCCTCCACTTT. The V gene is TRBV6-4, the J gene TRBJ1-6; 7 nucleotides agree with TRBD1. The V and J ends lost 2 bases and 6 bases, in that order; junction bases with no gene match: 4. Germline V gives CDR1 MRHNA, CDR2 SNTAGT. CDR3 length equals 15 residues.

The chain recombines TRBV28 with TRBJ2-3; D perhaps matches TRBD2 (7 bases). CDR3 length: 15 residues. Germline V gives CDR1 MDHEN, CDR2 SYDVKM. The V and J ends lost 3 bases and 4 bases respectively, with 14 bases between them. The CDR3 spells CASSFQGRAADTQYF. The CDR3 DNA reads TGTGCCAGCAGTTTTCAGGGGAGGGCGGCAGATACGCAGTATTTT. The full variable domain, rest sourced from reference TRBV28 and TRBJ2-3, is DVKVTQSSRYLVKRTGEKVFLECVQDMDHENMFWYRQDPGLGLRLIYFSYDVKMKEKGDIPEGYSVSREKKERFSLILESASTNQTSMYLCASSFQGRAADTQYFGPGTRLTVL.

The V and J genes are TRBV28 and TRBJ2-1; 10 nucleotides align to TRBD1. Germline CDR1 MDHEN, CDR2 SYDVKM. This CDR3 spans 16 amino acids. J gave up 7 bases and V 7 bases, and 13 bases lay outside the gene matches. CDR3 protein: CASISTGTGVENEQFF. CDR3 nucleotides: TGTGCCAGCATAAGTACGGGGACAGGGGTTGAGAATGAGCAGTTCTTC.

Only a few counts were recorded for this clone. The V and J genes are TRBV7-2 and TRBJ2-1; 10 bases match TRBD2. This CDR3 has 14 amino acids. V trimming: 3 bases; J trimming: 10 bases; junction bases outside the gene matches: 6. The germline gives CDR1 SGHTA, CDR2 FQGNSA. Here the CDR3 reads CASSFTGLAREQFF. For the CDR3, the DNA is TGTGCCAGCAGCTTCACGGGACTAGCGCGGGAGCAGTTCTTC. The full variable domain, rest sourced from reference TRBV7-2 and TRBJ2-1, is GAGVSQSPSNKVTEKGKDVELRCDPISGHTALYWYRQSLGQGLEFLIYFQGNSAPDKSGLPSDRFSAERTGGSVSTLTIQRTQQEDSAVYLCASSFTGLAREQFFGPGTRLTVL.

The J gene is TRBJ2-5, the V gene TRBV4-2; 14 nucleotides line up with TRBD2. The CDR3 length is 16 residues. Germline trimming cut 1 base from V and 3 bases from J; bases unmatched to any gene: 1. CDR1 and CDR2 (germline): LGHNA, YNFKEQ. The CDR3 here is CASSQVGLAGEETQYF. The CDR3 nucleotides read TGTGCCAGCAGCCAAGTGGGACTAGCGGGGGAAGAGACCCAGTACTTC.

The chain has TRBV11-2 and TRBJ1-4, with D unclear. This CDR3 contains 13 residues. Germline V gene lookup returns CDR1 SGHAT and CDR2 FQNNGV. V was trimmed by 1 base and J by 10 bases, leaving 10 bases between them. CDR3 DNA: TGTGCCAGCAGCTTAGTCCTGCCCGGAAAACTGTTTTTT. Encoded protein: CASSLVLPGKLFF.

V and J are TRBV6-6 and TRBJ2-3; D gene uncertain. The length of the CDR3 is 12 residues. The germline V gene has CDR1 MNHNY and CDR2 SVGAGI (reference sequence). Trimming removed 4 bases at V and 2 bases at J, with 4 bases between. CDR3 amino acids: CASSSVTDTQYF. CDR3 coding DNA: TGTGCCAGCAGTTCGGTCACAGATACGCAGTATTTT.

This clone was counted once. The chain recombines TRBV19 with TRBJ1-2; 8 bases align to TRBD1. The germline CDR1 and CDR2 sequences are LNHDA and SQIVND (reference sequence). J lost 4 bases, V lost 4 bases, and 11 bases had no gene match. The CDR3 length is 16 residues. CDR3 protein: CASSTQTGTGVYGYTF. CDR3 sequence (DNA): TGTGCCAGTAGTACCCAAACCGGGACAGGCGTCTATGGCTACACCTTC.